The clone carrying this T cell receptor (delta chain) was found a few times. A far larger clone is only one base removed, so a read error is likely. These data belong to a study of delta chains in infants with herpesvirus infections. Gamma-chain- and delta-chain-specific primers converted PBMC RNA into TCR cDNA. TCRdb re-called clones from the RT-PCR reads via CATT. The data show over a hundred delta-chain clones, around 64% seen once. CDR1 and CDR2 (germline): TVYSNPD, GDNSRS (reference sequence). The CDR3 covers 19 residues. The sample here was peripheral blood, taken at time point 1 of longitudinal follow-up. This clonotype was sampled from a human donor who was a Ugandan infant, either HIV-exposed or HIV-unexposed (not recorded which). This chain connects TRDV3 to TRDJ1, with 11 bases aligning to TRDD3. CDR3 protein: CAFPLPYWGIGPDTDKPIF. The CDR3 DNA follows: TGTGCCTTCCCCCTTCCTTACTGGGGGATAGGCCCAGACACCGATAAACCCATCTTT.